This is a list of T cell receptor beta chains from one sample in a study of blood T cell repertoires in COVID-19. Some clones are missing from TCRdb's copy, which holds only in-frame ones; the method was immunoSEQ multiplex PCR. In the table there are approximately 270,000 clones, approximately 83% of which are singletons. The source material was PBMCs or T cells enriched from blood (not recorded which). All receptors derive from a woman in her forties or fifties who had recovered from COVID-19. The CDR3 runs from the conserved cysteine through the conserved F or W. D genes are given only for firm matches. Clone sizes are given selectively: once, few, many, or a class where the clone is expanded.

once	TRBV5-1	TRBJ1-2	TRBD1	CASSLLGQGAGYTF	TGCGCCAGCAGCCTTCTGGGACAGGGGGCTGGCTACACCTTC
.	TRBV11-3	TRBJ2-2	TRBD2	CASSRAAGATGELFF	TGTGCCAGCAGCCGGGCAGCGGGAGCCACCGGGGAGCTGTTTTTT
.	TRBV27	TRBJ2-2	.	CASSRDWSNTGELFF	TGTGCCAGCAGTCGGGACTGGTCGAACACCGGGGAGCTGTTTTTT
.	TRBV28	TRBJ1-6	.	CASTSSGDSPLHF	TGTGCCAGCACTTCCAGCGGGGATTCACCCCTCCACTTT
.	TRBV19	TRBJ2-7	TRBD2	CASSIGWGGRFYEQYF	TGTGCCAGTAGTATAGGATGGGGGGGTCGTTTCTACGAGCAGTACTTC
.	TRBV5-1	TRBJ1-4	.	CASSSYSSLNEKLFF	TGCGCCAGCAGCTCCTACAGCTCCCTTAATGAAAAACTGTTTTTT
.	TRBV27	TRBJ2-3	.	CASSLRDFTDTQYF	TGTGCCAGCAGTTTACGAGATTTCACAGATACGCAGTATTTT
.	TRBV5-4	TRBJ2-7	.	CASSFGDMVDEQYF	TGTGCCAGCAGCTTTGGGGACATGGTTGACGAGCAGTACTTC
.	TRBV4-1	TRBJ1-4	.	CASSQVTGGTNEKLFF	TGCGCCAGCAGCCAAGTTACCGGGGGTACTAATGAAAAACTGTTTTTT
.	TRBV7-3	TRBJ1-1	TRBD1	CASSMGLDRVGTEAFF	TGTGCCAGCTCTATGGGCCTCGACAGGGTCGGGACTGAAGCTTTCTTT
.	TRBV28	TRBJ2-7	.	CAISKPGSSYEQYF	TGTGCCATCAGCAAGCCGGGTAGCTCCTACGAGCAGTACTTC
.	TRBV24-1	TRBJ1-4	TRBD1	CATSDSRTGGEKLFF	TGTGCCACCAGTGATAGCCGCACAGGGGGAGAAAAACTGTTTTTT
.	TRBV9	TRBJ2-3	TRBD2	CASSVAGGPIEFPDTQYF	TGTGCCAGCAGCGTAGCGGGAGGGCCTATCGAATTCCCAGATACGCAGTATTTT
.	TRBV3-1/TRBV3-2	TRBJ2-3	.	CASSQGLPLSPQYF	TGTGCCAGCAGCCAGGGACTCCCACTAAGCCCGCAGTATTTT
.	TRBV2	TRBJ2-4	.	CASSSGGMGKNIQYF	TGTGCCAGCAGTAGTGGCGGGATGGGCAAAAACATTCAGTACTTC
once	TRBV18	TRBJ2-3	TRBD2	CASSPPPSGIRSDTQYF	TGTGCCAGCTCACCACCGCCTAGCGGGATCCGATCAGATACGCAGTATTTT
few	TRBV28	TRBJ2-1	TRBD2	CAGTSGTDWFF	TGTGCCGGGACTAGCGGGACAGATTGGTTCTTC
.	TRBV10-3	TRBJ2-7	.	CAISEGYRVGEQYF	TGTGCCATCAGTGAGGGGTACAGGGTGGGCGAGCAGTACTTC
.	TRBV7-9	TRBJ2-3	.	CASLGRGEGTDTQYF	TGTGCCTCACTAGGGCGGGGAGAGGGCACAGATACGCAGTATTTT
.	TRBV29-1	TRBJ2-1	.	CSAQKSSAFRQYNEQFF	TGCAGCGCCCAGAAATCTAGCGCGTTCCGACAGTACAATGAGCAGTTCTTC
.	TRBV23-1	TRBJ2-3	.	CASSRGSIQYF	TGCGCCAGCAGTCGCGGGTCGATACAGTATTTT
.	TRBV4-1	TRBJ2-7	.	CASSQVGRLRNEQYF	TGCGCCAGCAGCCAAGTGGGGAGGCTGAGGAACGAGCAGTACTTC
.	TRBV4-2	TRBJ2-3	.	CASSQFNPDTQYF	TGTGCCAGCAGCCAATTCAATCCAGATACGCAGTATTTT
.	TRBV28	TRBJ2-1	TRBD2	CASSLAGGRNNEQFF	TGTGCCAGCAGCTTAGCGGGAGGGAGAAACAATGAGCAGTTCTTC
.	TRBV3-1/TRBV3-2	TRBJ2-7	TRBD2	CASRTTSGRNEQYF	TGTGCCAGCAGGACGACTAGCGGGAGGAACGAGCAGTACTTC
.	TRBV5-8	TRBJ2-2	.	CASSSWEDLNTGELFF	TGTGCCAGCAGTTCATGGGAGGATCTGAACACCGGGGAGCTGTTTTTT
.	TRBV12-1	TRBJ2-1	.	CASTRGGREQFF	TGTGCCAGCACGAGAGGGGGACGTGAGCAGTTCTTC
.	TRBV10-3	TRBJ2-1	TRBD2	CAISERESYNEQFF	TGTGCCATCAGCGAGCGGGAGAGTTACAATGAGCAGTTCTTC
.	TRBV4-1	TRBJ2-2	.	CASSQDPGLNTGELFF	TGCGCCAGCAGCCAAGATCCGGGTTTGAACACCGGGGAGCTGTTTTTT
.	TRBV7-9	TRBJ1-6	.	CASSPLRGGSGWSPLHF	TGTGCCAGCAGCCCCCTTAGGGGGGGATCGGGTTGGTCACCCCTCCACTTT
.	TRBV28	TRBJ1-2	.	CASSLAGEGGYTF	TGTGCCAGCAGTTTAGCGGGGGAGGGAGGCTACACCTTC
.	TRBV20-1	TRBJ2-3	.	CSASGLATDTQYF	TGCAGTGCTAGTGGGCTAGCGACAGATACGCAGTATTTT
.	TRBV2	TRBJ2-7	.	CASSEVPGVQHPYEQYF	TGTGCCAGCAGTGAAGTTCCAGGGGTACAACATCCCTACGAGCAGTACTTC
.	TRBV7-8	TRBJ2-3	TRBD1	CASSLGIGGADTQYF	TGTGCCAGCAGCTTAGGTATAGGGGGCGCAGATACGCAGTATTTT
.	TRBV6-5	TRBJ2-1	TRBD2	CASSYRLAHEQFF	TGTGCCAGCAGTTACCGACTAGCCCATGAGCAGTTCTTC
.	TRBV19	TRBJ2-1	.	CASSISAGFGEQFF	TGTGCCAGTAGTATATCTGCAGGGTTTGGTGAGCAGTTCTTC
.	TRBV7-2	TRBJ2-3	TRBD1	CASSLVGTGATDTQYF	TGTGCCAGCAGCTTAGTAGGGACAGGGGCAACAGATACGCAGTATTTT
.	TRBV29-1	TRBJ1-3	.	CSVDAMDGTGSGNTIYF	TGCAGCGTTGACGCTATGGACGGTACAGGCTCTGGAAACACCATATATTTT
.	TRBV6-5	TRBJ1-2	TRBD1	CAIDRDSLSHEGYTF	TGTGCCATCGACCGGGACAGTCTTTCTCATGAGGGCTACACCTTC
.	TRBV30	TRBJ2-2	.	CAWSARHSQGNTGELFF	TGTGCCTGGAGTGCTAGACACTCCCAGGGAAACACCGGGGAGCTGTTTTTT
.	TRBV9	TRBJ1-6	TRBD1	CASSEQQGRSYNSPLHF	TGTGCCAGCAGCGAACAACAGGGGCGGTCCTATAATTCACCCCTCCACTTT
.	TRBV19	TRBJ2-5	.	CASSQPTDYQETQYF	TGTGCCAGTAGTCAACCGACAGATTACCAAGAGACCCAGTACTTC
.	TRBV9	TRBJ1-2	.	CASSVASPSYYGYTF	TGTGCCAGCAGCGTAGCCAGTCCCAGTTACTATGGCTACACCTTC
.	TRBV27	TRBJ1-6	.	CASSSLQGSSYNSPLHF	TGTGCCAGCAGTTCCCTACAGGGAAGCTCCTATAATTCACCCCTCCACTTT
.	TRBV9	TRBJ1-6	.	CASSVEEDPFAPLHF	TGTGCCAGCAGCGTAGAGGAGGATCCGTTTGCACCCCTCCACTTT
.	TRBV15	TRBJ2-2	TRBD1	CATSRGTGGAGELFF	TGTGCCACCAGCAGGGGGACAGGGGGCGCCGGGGAGCTGTTTTTT